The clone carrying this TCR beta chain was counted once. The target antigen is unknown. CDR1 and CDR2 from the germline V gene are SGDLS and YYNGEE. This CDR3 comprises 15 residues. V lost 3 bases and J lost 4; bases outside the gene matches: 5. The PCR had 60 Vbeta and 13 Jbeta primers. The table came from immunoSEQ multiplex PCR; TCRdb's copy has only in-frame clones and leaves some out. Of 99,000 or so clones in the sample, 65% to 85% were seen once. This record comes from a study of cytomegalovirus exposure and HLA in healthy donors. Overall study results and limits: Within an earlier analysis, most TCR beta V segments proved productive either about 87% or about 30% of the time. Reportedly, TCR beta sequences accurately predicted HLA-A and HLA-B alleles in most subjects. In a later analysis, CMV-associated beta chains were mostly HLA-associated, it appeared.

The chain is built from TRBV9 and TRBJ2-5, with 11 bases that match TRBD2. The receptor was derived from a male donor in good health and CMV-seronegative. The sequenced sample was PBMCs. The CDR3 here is CASSARTSGRETQYF. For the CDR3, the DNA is TGTGCCAGCAGCGCCCGGACTAGCGGGCGAGAGACCCAGTACTTC.